This T cell receptor (beta chain) is drawn from a study of blood T cell repertoires in COVID-19. This CDR3 comprises 16 residues. The germline V gene encodes CDR1 SEHNR and CDR2 FQNEAQ (reference sequence). The ends were cut back, 4 bases at V and 8 bases at J, with 20 bases in the middle. Clones were read by immunoSEQ multiplex PCR, and TCRdb kept only the in-frame ones, dropping some. In the table there are 52,000 or so clones, 83% of which are singletons. The clonotype comes from a man aged 35 to 55 with acute or convalescent COVID-19. The material sequenced was peripheral blood. This chain joins TRBV7-9 and TRBJ1-4; D might be TRBD1 (5 bases). CDR3 region: CASSSAFGRGVEKLFF. The CDR3 bases are TGTGCCAGCAGCTCCGCGTTCGGACGGGGGGTGGAAAAACTGTTTTTT. Combining the CDR3 with reference TRBV7-9 and TRBJ1-4 gives the whole variable domain DTGVSQNPRHKITKRGQNVTFRCDPISEHNRLYWYRQTLGQGPEFLTYFQNEAQLEKSRLLSDRFSAERPKGSFSTLEIQRTEQGDSAMYLCASSSAFGRGVEKLFFGSGTQLSVL.